This is a list of T cell receptor beta chains from one sample in a study of CD8 T cells in Susac syndrome. TCRdb reanalysed the immunoSEQ multiplex PCR reads using MiXCR and keeps one entry per CDR3 protein. The data hold around 170,000 distinct CDR3 sequences, with over 90% observed a single time. The sequenced sample consisted of CD8+ T cells from PBMCs. The receptor source for this set is a human donor with Susac syndrome. The CDR3 runs from the conserved cysteine through the conserved F or W. Each record gives: clone size, V gene, J gene, D gene, CDR3 protein, CDR3 DNA. The D gene is left open where the match is weak. Only part of the rows carry a size: once, few, many, or a class if the clone is expanded.

.	TRBV5-4	TRBJ1-1	.	CASSSDLNWNTEAFF	TGTGCCAGCAGCTCTGACCTGAATTGGAACACTGAAGCTTTCTTT
.	TRBV6-5	TRBJ2-1	TRBD2	CASSYSRILTSGRTNEQFF	TGTGCCAGCAGTTACTCTCGCATCTTGACTAGCGGGAGGACGAATGAGCAGTTCTTC
.	TRBV9	TRBJ2-3	.	CASSVFITDTQYF	TGTGCCAGCAGCGTCTTCATTACAGATACGCAGTATTTT
.	TRBV20-1	TRBJ2-7	TRBD2	CSARGTRSHEQYF	TGCAGTGCTAGAGGGACTAGGTCCCACGAGCAGTACTTC
many	TRBV11-2	TRBJ2-3	.	CASSLTDTQYF	TGTGCCAGCAGCCTCACAGATACGCAGTATTTT
.	TRBV12-3/TRBV12-4	TRBJ2-1	TRBD2	CASTSGGLNEQFF	TGTGCCAGCACAAGCGGGGGGCTCAATGAGCAGTTCTTC
.	TRBV6-5	TRBJ2-7	.	CASSYLPAPAYEQYF	TGTGCCAGCAGTTACCTGCCGGCGCCTGCCTACGAGCAGTACTTC
.	TRBV29-1	TRBJ1-5	.	CSVSLRGDQPQHF	TGCAGCGTTTCTCTACGGGGAGATCAGCCCCAGCATTTT
.	TRBV9	TRBJ2-3	TRBD2	CASSVTSGSTDTQYF	TGTGCCAGCAGCGTAACTAGCGGAAGCACAGATACGCAGTATTTT
.	TRBV4-1	TRBJ2-3	.	CASSRYAGDTQYF	TGCGCCAGCAGCCGCTACGCGGGGGATACGCAGTATTTT
once	TRBV29-1	TRBJ2-2	TRBD2	CSVVASGSSGELFF	TGCAGCGTTGTCGCTAGCGGGTCTTCCGGGGAGCTGTTTTTT
.	TRBV20-1	TRBJ1-2	.	CSARDLQDYGYTF	TGCAGTGCTAGAGATCTACAGGATTATGGCTACACCTTC
.	TRBV20-1	TRBJ2-2	.	CSARDENGQPDTGELFF	TGCAGTGCTAGAGATGAGAACGGACAGCCGGACACCGGGGAGCTGTTTTTT
few	TRBV4-1	TRBJ2-7	.	CASSQDGQSSYEQYF	TGCGCCAGCAGCCAAGATGGCCAGAGCTCCTACGAGCAGTACTTC
.	TRBV20-1	TRBJ2-7	TRBD2	CSARAGTSPSYEQYF	TGCAGTGCTAGAGCAGGGACTAGCCCCTCCTACGAGCAGTACTTC
.	TRBV12-3/TRBV12-4	TRBJ2-2	TRBD2	CASNTLAGETGELFF	TGTGCCAGCAACACACTAGCGGGAGAAACCGGGGAGCTGTTTTTT
few	TRBV6-5	TRBJ1-1	.	CASSSSTGEAFF	TGTGCCAGCAGTTCTTCAACAGGGGAAGCTTTCTTT
.	TRBV4-1	TRBJ1-2	.	CASSQDPDSFNYGYTF	TGCGCCAGCAGCCAAGACCCCGACAGCTTTAACTATGGCTACACCTTC
.	TRBV4-1	TRBJ2-7	TRBD1	CASSLSGQGAGEQYF	TGCGCCAGCAGCCTCTCCGGACAGGGGGCTGGCGAGCAGTACTTC
.	TRBV11-2	TRBJ2-7	TRBD2	CASSPGILGLAGSYEQYF	TGTGCCAGCAGCCCAGGGATTCTGGGACTAGCGGGTTCATACGAGCAGTACTTC
.	TRBV6-5	TRBJ1-1	.	CASSSLTYGKAFF	TGTGCCAGCAGTTCCCTTACTTACGGGAAAGCTTTCTTT
.	TRBV27	TRBJ1-5	.	CASSVQGSNQPQHF	TGTGCCAGCAGTGTCCAGGGTAGCAATCAGCCCCAGCATTTT
.	TRBV2	TRBJ2-7	.	CASSVSEQYF	TGTGCCAGCAGTGTTAGCGAGCAGTACTTC
.	TRBV7-3	TRBJ2-1	TRBD2	CASSLRGGRGRNEQFF	TGTGCCAGCAGCTTACGAGGCGGGAGAGGGCGCAATGAGCAGTTCTTC
.	TRBV6-5	TRBJ1-1	TRBD1	CASSYSVTGRTEAFF	TGTGCCAGCAGTTACTCGGTGACAGGGCGGACTGAAGCTTTCTTT
.	TRBV25-1	TRBJ1-6	.	CASSEAEEIRSPLHF	TGTGCCAGCAGTGAGGCGGAAGAAATACGTTCACCCCTCCACTTT
.	TRBV18	TRBJ2-1	.	CASSPAGQYNEQFF	TGTGCCAGCTCACCCGCCGGACAGTACAATGAGCAGTTCTTC
.	TRBV11-2	TRBJ1-1	TRBD1	CASSRWTGPNTEAFF	TGTGCCAGCAGTCGATGGACAGGGCCGAACACTGAAGCTTTCTTT
.	TRBV4-2	TRBJ1-2	.	CASSQDDVRGYTF	TGTGCCAGCAGCCAAGATGACGTACGGGGCTACACCTTC
few	TRBV5-1	TRBJ2-7	.	CASSLVPGTAYEQYF	TGCGCCAGCAGCTTGGTTCCGGGCACTGCCTACGAGCAGTACTTC
.	TRBV20-1	TRBJ2-5	.	CSATEGDYQWETQYF	TGCAGTGCGACCGAGGGAGACTACCAGTGGGAGACCCAGTACTTC
.	TRBV11-2	TRBJ2-4	TRBD1	CASRETGGAKNIQYF	TGTGCCAGCAGGGAAACAGGGGGCGCCAAAAACATTCAGTACTTC
.	TRBV2	TRBJ2-1	TRBD2	CASSKNSGGAINEQFF	TGTGCCAGCAGCAAAAATAGCGGGGGGGCCATCAATGAGCAGTTCTTC
.	TRBV2	TRBJ2-7	.	CASSAGSSYEQYF	TGTGCCAGCAGTGCTGGGAGCTCCTACGAGCAGTACTTC
.	TRBV19	TRBJ1-2	TRBD1	CASSLPGQVSYGYTF	TGTGCCAGTAGTCTCCCGGGACAGGTCAGCTATGGCTACACCTTC
.	TRBV30	TRBJ2-1	TRBD1	CAWSDLGTGENEQFF	TGTGCCTGGAGCGACCTAGGGACAGGGGAGAATGAGCAGTTCTTC
.	TRBV5-6	TRBJ1-1	.	CASSFSGTTEAFF	TGTGCCAGCAGCTTCTCTGGTACCACTGAAGCTTTCTTT
.	TRBV4-1	TRBJ1-6	.	CASSQVRRGGSPLHF	TGCGCCAGCAGCCAAGTTAGGAGGGGCGGCTCACCCCTCCACTTT
.	TRBV4-1	TRBJ2-5	.	CASSQALSRETQYF	TGCGCCAGCAGCCAAGCCCTTAGTAGGGAGACCCAGTACTTC
.	TRBV30	TRBJ1-2	TRBD1	CAWSDSDRGGGYTF	TGTGCCTGGAGTGACTCCGACAGGGGGGGTGGCTACACCTTC
.	TRBV27	TRBJ1-1	.	CASSPGFMNTEAFF	TGTGCCAGCAGTCCAGGATTCATGAACACTGAAGCTTTCTTT
.	TRBV9	TRBJ2-2	TRBD2	CASSVENSGGPNTGELFF	TGTGCCAGCAGCGTAGAGAATAGCGGGGGGCCGAACACCGGGGAGCTGTTTTTT
.	TRBV6-6	TRBJ1-1	.	CASIPGTGGNTEAFF	TGTGCCAGCATACCTGGAACAGGCGGGAACACTGAAGCTTTCTTT
.	TRBV29-1	TRBJ1-1	TRBD1	CSADLGQVNTEAFF	TGCAGCGCCGATCTGGGACAGGTCAACACTGAAGCTTTCTTT
.	TRBV9	TRBJ1-1	.	CASSVDSGMNTEAFF	TGTGCCAGCAGCGTGGATTCGGGAATGAACACTGAAGCTTTCTTT
.	TRBV20-1	TRBJ2-2	TRBD2	CSARDLLSGGNTGELFF	TGCAGTGCTAGAGATCTCTTAAGCGGGGGGAACACCGGGGAGCTGTTTTTT
.	TRBV6-5	TRBJ2-1	TRBD2	CASEPERGGFNEQFF	TGTGCCAGCGAGCCCGAGCGGGGGGGATTTAATGAGCAGTTCTTC
.	TRBV7-9	TRBJ1-1	.	CASSKSGLAEAFF	TGTGCCAGCAGCAAATCAGGGTTAGCTGAAGCTTTCTTT
.	TRBV25-1	TRBJ2-7	TRBD1	CASSEWDSSYEQYF	TGTGCCAGCAGTGAATGGGACAGCTCCTACGAGCAGTACTTC
.	TRBV3-1	TRBJ2-1	.	CASSQDLSGGTSYNEQFF	TGTGCCAGCAGCCAAGATTTGTCAGGCGGAACATCCTACAATGAGCAGTTCTTC
.	TRBV30	TRBJ1-2	.	CAWSGKSADTF	TGTGCCTGGAGTGGAAAAAGTGCGGACACCTTC
.	TRBV4-1	TRBJ2-1	.	CASSHTGTPNEQFF	TGCGCCAGCAGCCATACCGGGACGCCTAATGAGCAGTTCTTC
.	TRBV7-9	TRBJ1-4	TRBD1	CASSLVRDRYEKLFF	TGTGCCAGCAGCTTAGTCCGGGACAGATATGAAAAACTGTTTTTT
once	TRBV5-1	TRBJ2-2	.	CASSNPTGMDTGELFF	TGCGCCAGCAGCAACCCGACAGGAATGGACACCGGGGAGCTGTTTTTT
few	TRBV19	TRBJ2-3	TRBD2	CASSRTSGGADTQYF	TGTGCCAGTAGTCGGACTAGCGGGGGTGCAGATACGCAGTATTTT